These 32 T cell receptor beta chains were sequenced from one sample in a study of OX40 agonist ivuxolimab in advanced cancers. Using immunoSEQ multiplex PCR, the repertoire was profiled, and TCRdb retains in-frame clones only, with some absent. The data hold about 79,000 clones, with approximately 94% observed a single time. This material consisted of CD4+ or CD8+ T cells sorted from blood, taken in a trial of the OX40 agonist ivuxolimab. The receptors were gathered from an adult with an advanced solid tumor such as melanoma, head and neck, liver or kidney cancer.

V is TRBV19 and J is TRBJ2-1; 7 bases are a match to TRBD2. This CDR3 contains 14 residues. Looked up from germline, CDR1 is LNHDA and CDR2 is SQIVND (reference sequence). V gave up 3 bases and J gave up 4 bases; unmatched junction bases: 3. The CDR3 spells CASSMGGVYNEQFF. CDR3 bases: TGTGCCAGTAGTATGGGGGGGGTTTACAATGAGCAGTTCTTC.

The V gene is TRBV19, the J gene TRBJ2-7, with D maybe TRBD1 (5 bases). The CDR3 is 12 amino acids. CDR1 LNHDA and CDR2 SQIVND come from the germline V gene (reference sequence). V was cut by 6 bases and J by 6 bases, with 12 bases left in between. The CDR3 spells CASSHRGIEQYF. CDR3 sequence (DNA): TGTGCCAGTAGCCATAGGGGCATCGAGCAGTACTTC.

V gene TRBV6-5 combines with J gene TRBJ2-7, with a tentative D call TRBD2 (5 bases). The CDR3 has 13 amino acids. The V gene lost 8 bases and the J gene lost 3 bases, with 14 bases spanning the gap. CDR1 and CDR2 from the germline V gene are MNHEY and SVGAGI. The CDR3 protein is CASSDSNLYEQYF. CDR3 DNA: TGTGCCAGCTCGGACTCAAACCTCTACGAGCAGTACTTC.

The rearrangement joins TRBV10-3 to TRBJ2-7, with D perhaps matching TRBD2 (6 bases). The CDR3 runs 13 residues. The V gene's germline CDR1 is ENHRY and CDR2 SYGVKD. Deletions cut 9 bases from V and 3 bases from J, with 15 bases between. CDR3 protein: CAIEASAGYEQYF. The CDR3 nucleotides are TGTGCCATTGAGGCTAGCGCGGGCTACGAGCAGTACTTC.

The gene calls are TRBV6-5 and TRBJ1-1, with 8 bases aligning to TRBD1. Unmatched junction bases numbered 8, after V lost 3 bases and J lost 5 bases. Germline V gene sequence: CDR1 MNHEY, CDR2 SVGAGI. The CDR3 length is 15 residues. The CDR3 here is CASSYPGQGETEAFF. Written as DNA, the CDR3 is TGTGCCAGCAGTTATCCCGGACAGGGCGAAACTGAAGCTTTCTTT.

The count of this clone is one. CDR3 loop: CASSLQGNEQFF. The CDR3 nucleotides are TGCGCCAGCAGCTTACAGGGGAATGAGCAGTTCTTC. The chain employs TRBV5-1 and TRBJ2-1, with TRBD1 matching over 7 bases. The germline CDR1 and CDR2 sequences are SGHRS and YFSETQ. This CDR3 spans 12 amino acids. The ends lost 2 bases at V and 7 bases at J; junction bases unmatched: 0.

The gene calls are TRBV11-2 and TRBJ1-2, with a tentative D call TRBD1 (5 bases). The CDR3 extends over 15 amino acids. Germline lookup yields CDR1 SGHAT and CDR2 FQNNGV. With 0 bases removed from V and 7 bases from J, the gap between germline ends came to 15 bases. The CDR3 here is CASSLDSGRGGGYTF. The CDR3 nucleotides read TGTGCCAGCAGCTTAGATAGCGGACGGGGCGGTGGCTACACCTTC.

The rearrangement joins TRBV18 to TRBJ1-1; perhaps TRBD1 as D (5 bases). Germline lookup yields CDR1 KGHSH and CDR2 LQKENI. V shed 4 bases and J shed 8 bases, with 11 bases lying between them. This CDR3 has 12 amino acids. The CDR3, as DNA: TGTGCCAGCTCACGTCCAGGGTCCGAAGCTTTCTTT. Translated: CASSRPGSEAFF.

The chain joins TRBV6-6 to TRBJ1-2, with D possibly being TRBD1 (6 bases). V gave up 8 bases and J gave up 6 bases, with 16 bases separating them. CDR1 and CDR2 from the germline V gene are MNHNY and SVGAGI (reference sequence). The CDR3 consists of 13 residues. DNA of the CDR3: TGTGCCAGCGCCCCTACAGGGACCCATGGCTACACCTTC. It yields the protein CASAPTGTHGYTF.

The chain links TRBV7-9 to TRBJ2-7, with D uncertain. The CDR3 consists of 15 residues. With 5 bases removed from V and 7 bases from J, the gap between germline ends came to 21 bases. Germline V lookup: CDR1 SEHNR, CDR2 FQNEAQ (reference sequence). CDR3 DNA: TGTGCCAGCAGCCCAAAAGGTTTGGGCCAGGAAGAGCAGTACTTC. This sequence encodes CASSPKGLGQEEQYF.

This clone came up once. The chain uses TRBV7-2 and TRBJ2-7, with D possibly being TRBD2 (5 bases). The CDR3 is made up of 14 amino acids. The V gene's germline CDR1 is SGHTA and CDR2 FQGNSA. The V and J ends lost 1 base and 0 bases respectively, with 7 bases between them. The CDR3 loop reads CASSLVGSSYEQYF. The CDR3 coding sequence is TGTGCCAGCAGCTTAGTTGGGAGCTCCTACGAGCAGTACTTC.

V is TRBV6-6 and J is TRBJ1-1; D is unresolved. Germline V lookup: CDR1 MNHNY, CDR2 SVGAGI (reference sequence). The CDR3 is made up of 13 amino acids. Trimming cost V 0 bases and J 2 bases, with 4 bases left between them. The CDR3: CASSYSENTEAFF. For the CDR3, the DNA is TGTGCCAGCAGTTACTCTGAAAACACTGAAGCTTTCTTT.

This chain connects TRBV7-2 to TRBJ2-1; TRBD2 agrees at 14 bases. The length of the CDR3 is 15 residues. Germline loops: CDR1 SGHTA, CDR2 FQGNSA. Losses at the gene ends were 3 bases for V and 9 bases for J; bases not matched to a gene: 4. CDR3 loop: CASSFGLAGGSEQFF. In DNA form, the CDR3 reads TGTGCCAGCAGCTTCGGACTAGCGGGAGGATCTGAGCAGTTCTTC. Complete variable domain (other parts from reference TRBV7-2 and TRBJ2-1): GAGVSQSPSNKVTEKGKDVELRCDPISGHTALYWYRQSLGQGLEFLIYFQGNSAPDKSGLPSDRFSAERTGGSVSTLTIQRTQQEDSAVYLCASSFGLAGGSEQFFGPGTRLTVL.

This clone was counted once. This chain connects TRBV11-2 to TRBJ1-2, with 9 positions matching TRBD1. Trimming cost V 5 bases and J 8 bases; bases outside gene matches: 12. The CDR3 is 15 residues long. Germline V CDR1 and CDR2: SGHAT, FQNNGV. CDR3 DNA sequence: TGTGCCAGCAGCAGGCCGGGACAGGGTTCTGGAGGCTACACCTTC. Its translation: CASSRPGQGSGGYTF.

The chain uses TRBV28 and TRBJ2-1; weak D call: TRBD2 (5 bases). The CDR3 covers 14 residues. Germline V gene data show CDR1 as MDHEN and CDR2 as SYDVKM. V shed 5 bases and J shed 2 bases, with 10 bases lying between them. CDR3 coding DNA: TGTGCCAGCAGTCTTGTGGGAGCCTACAATGAGCAGTTCTTC. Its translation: CASSLVGAYNEQFF.

Written as DNA, the CDR3 is TGTGCCAGCAGCTTGTGGGGACAGGGACCTGAGCAGTTCTTC. Its translation is CASSLWGQGPEQFF. The rearrangement links TRBV5-8 to TRBJ2-1, with 9 bases identical to TRBD1. J lost 9 bases, V lost 1 base, and 5 bases had no gene match. This CDR3 is built from 14 residues. Germline V lookup: CDR1 SGHTS, CDR2 YDEGEE. Full variable domain (remainder filled in from reference TRBV5-8 and TRBJ2-1): EAGVTQSPTHLIKTRGQQATLRCSPISGHTSVYWYQQALGLGLQFLLWYDEGEERNRGNFPPRFSGRQFPNYSSELNVNALELEDSALYLCASSLWGQGPEQFFGPGTRLTVL.

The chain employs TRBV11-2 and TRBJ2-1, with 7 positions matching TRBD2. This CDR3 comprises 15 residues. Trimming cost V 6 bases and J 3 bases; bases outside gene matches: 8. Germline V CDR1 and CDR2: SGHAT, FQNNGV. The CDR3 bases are TGTGCCAGCAGGGTCTGGGAGGGCCGCTACAATGAGCAGTTCTTC. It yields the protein CASRVWEGRYNEQFF.

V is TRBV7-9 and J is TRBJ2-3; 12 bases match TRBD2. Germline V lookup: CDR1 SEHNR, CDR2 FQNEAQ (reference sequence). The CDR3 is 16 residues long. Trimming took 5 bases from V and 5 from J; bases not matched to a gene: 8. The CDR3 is CASSQTSGSMIDTQYF. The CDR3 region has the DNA TGTGCCAGCAGCCAGACTAGCGGGAGCATGATAGATACGCAGTATTTT.

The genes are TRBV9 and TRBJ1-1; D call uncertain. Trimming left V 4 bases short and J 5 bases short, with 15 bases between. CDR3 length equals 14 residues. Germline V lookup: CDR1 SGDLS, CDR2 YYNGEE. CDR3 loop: CASSPNPERTEAFF. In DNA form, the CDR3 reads TGTGCCAGCAGCCCAAACCCTGAACGGACTGAAGCTTTCTTT.

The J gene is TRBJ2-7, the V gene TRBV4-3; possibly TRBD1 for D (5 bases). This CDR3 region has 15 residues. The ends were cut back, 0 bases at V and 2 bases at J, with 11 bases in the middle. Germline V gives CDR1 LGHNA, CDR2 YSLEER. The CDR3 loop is CASSQESRATYEQYF. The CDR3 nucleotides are TGCGCCAGCAGCCAAGAGTCCAGGGCCACCTACGAGCAGTACTTC.

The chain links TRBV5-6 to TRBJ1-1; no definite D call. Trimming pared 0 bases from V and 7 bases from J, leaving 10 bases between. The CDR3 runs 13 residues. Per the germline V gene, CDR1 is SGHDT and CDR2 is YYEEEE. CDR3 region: CASSLGGGREAFF. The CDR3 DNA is TGTGCCAGCAGCTTGGGAGGAGGGCGTGAAGCTTTCTTT.

The CDR3: CASSPGEKYEQYF. The CDR3 region has the DNA TGTGCCAGCAGCCCGGGGGAGAAGTACGAGCAGTACTTC. The rearrangement uses TRBV9 and TRBJ2-7; weak D call: TRBD2 (6 bases). This CDR3 is 13 amino acids long. In germline, CDR1 is SGDLS, CDR2 YYNGEE. Trimming stripped 4 bases from V and 4 bases from J, with 12 bases between.

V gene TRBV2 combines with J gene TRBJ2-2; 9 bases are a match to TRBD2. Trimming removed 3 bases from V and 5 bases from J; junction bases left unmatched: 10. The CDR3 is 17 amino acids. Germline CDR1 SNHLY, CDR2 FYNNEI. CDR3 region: CASSEVVAGVGTGELFF. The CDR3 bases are TGTGCCAGCAGTGAGGTGGTAGCGGGGGTCGGTACCGGGGAGCTGTTTTTT.

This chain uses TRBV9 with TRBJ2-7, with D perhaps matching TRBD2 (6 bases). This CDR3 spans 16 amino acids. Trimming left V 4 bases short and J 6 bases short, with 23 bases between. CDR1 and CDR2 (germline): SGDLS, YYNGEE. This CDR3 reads CASSIQGEASYSEQYF. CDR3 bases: TGTGCCAGCAGCATCCAAGGGGAGGCCTCATACTCCGAGCAGTACTTC.

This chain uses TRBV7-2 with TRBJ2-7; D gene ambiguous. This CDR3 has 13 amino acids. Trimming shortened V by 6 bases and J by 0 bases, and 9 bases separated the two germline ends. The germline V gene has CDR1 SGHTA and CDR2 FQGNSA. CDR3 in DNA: TGTGCCAGCAGACAGACCGGCTCCTACGAGCAGTACTTC. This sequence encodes CASRQTGSYEQYF.

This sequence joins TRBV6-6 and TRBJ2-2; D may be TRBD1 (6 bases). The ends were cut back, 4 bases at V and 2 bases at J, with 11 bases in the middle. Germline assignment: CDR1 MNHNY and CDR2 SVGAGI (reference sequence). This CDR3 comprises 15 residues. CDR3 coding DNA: TGTGCCAGCAGTTTAAGACAGGCAAACACCGGGGAGCTGTTTTTT. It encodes CASSLRQANTGELFF.

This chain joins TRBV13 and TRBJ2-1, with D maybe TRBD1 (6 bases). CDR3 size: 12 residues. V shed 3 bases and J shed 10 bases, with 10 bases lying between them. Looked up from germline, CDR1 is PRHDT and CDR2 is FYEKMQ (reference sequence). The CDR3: CASSFTGTEQFF. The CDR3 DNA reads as TGTGCCAGCAGCTTCACCGGGACAGAGCAGTTCTTC.

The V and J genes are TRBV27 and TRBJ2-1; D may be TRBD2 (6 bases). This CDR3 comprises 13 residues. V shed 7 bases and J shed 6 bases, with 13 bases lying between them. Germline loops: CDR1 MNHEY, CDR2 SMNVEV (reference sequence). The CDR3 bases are TGTGCCAGCAAAGACCGGGGGACCAATGAGCAGTTCTTC. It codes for CASKDRGTNEQFF.

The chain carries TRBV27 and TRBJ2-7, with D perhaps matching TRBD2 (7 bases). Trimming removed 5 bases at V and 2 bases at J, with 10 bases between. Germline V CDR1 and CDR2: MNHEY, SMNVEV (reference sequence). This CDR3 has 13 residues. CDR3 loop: CASSAGAAYEQYF. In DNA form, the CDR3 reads TGTGCCAGCAGTGCGGGGGCCGCCTACGAGCAGTACTTC.

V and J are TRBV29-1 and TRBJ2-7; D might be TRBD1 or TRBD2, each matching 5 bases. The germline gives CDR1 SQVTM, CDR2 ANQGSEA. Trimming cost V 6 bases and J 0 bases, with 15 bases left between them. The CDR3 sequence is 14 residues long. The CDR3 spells CSVVDQGPSYEQYF. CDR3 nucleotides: TGCAGCGTAGTCGATCAGGGACCCTCCTACGAGCAGTACTTC.

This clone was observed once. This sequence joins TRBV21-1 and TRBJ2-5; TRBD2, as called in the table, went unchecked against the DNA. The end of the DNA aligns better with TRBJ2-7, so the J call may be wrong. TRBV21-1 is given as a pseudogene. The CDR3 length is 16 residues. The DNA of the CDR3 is TGTGCCAGCAGCACCAAGACCCGGGACGGGGACTACGAGCAGTACTTC. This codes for CASSTKTRDGDYEQYF.

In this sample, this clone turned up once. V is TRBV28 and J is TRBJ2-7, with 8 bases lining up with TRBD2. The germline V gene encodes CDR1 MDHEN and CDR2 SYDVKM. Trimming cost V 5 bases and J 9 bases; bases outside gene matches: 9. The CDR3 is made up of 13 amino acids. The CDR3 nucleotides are TGTGCCAGCAGTACGGCGGGAGGTCTGGGGCAGTACTTC. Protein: CASSTAGGLGQYF.